Described below is a single T cell receptor beta chain sequence and its context. Trimming shortened V by 3 bases and J by 3 bases, and 12 bases separated the two germline ends. CDR3 size: 14 residues. cDNA molecules, individually, were tagged with unique molecular identifiers. TCRdb itself ran the 5' RACE reads through MiXCR, one entry per CDR3 protein. The table includes nearly 110,000 distinct CDR3 sequences, over 8.5% detected once. The source of the sample is a study of early T cells in non-severe SARS-CoV-2 infection. For the study at large: Alpha and beta chains were unpaired, from unsorted whole-blood bulk RNA.

Sequences were obtained from whole blood. This sequence was found in an adult who was a healthcare worker with PCR-confirmed SARS-CoV-2 infection or an uninfected control (not recorded which). The chain carries TRBV12-3 or TRBV12-4 and TRBJ2-7, with a tentative D call TRBD2 (5 bases). CDR3 sequence (DNA): TGTGCCAGCAGTTTTATGAGGAGGAGCTACGAGCAGTACTTC. Translating it yields CASSFMRRSYEQYF.